The T cell receptor (beta chain) described here comes from a study of graft-versus-host responses after intestinal transplantation (dated by TCRdb to the early 2020s). With regard to the full study: The transplants that recipients got were multivisceral, liver-intestinal, or isolated intestinal. Alloreactive clones were identified by sequencing pre-transplant mixed lymphocyte reaction products and comparing them with unstimulated pre-transplant donor and recipient T cells. Every recipient was given anti-thymocyte globulin induction, followed by 2 to 3 years of maintenance tacrolimus and steroids. The cohort enrolled some 24 intestinal transplant recipients, one of whom was a retransplant, and a few patients without pretransplant specimens were excluded. Donor T cell macrochimerism was defined as a peak of at least 4% donor T cells among recipient peripheral blood mononuclear cells. After intestinal transplantation, graft-versus-host and host-versus-graft alloreactive T cell clones in the graft, circulation and bone marrow were tracked using bulk TCR-beta CDR3 sequencing. Rather than going through the commercial service, samples from a few later patients were sequenced in-house on an Illumina MiSeq and processed with MiXCR. Results the study describes overall, beyond this receptor: Conclusions were limited by the relatively low number and heterogeneity of intestinal transplant patients. GvH clones were found in recipient bone marrow, and some of the GvH clones appeared earlier in ileal mucosa or blood, which is consistent with an intestinal mucosal origin. In patients with donor T cell macrochimerism, the allografts had high GvH to HvG T cell clonal ratios. Early after transplant, declines in HvG clones were associated with peak levels of circulating GvH clones.

About this clone itself: The clone's antigen remains unknown. The input lacks base qualities; no much larger clone sits a single base away.

The library was generated by the immunoSEQ multiplex PCR assay. For most patients, genomic DNA was isolated using the Qiagen DNeasy Blood and Tissue Kit and was shipped frozen to Adaptive Biotechnologies for TCR sequencing. For most patients, high-throughput TCR-beta CDR3 sequencing of genomic DNA was performed by Adaptive Biotechnologies. Turning to the authors' computational methods: Adaptive's ImmunoSEQ software was the source of the TCR sequencing data for 18 patients, while a few other patients were processed with MiXCR and VDJtools. To correct CD4 versus CD8 sorting errors, any sequence found in both subsets at a frequency ratio below 5:1 was removed. Because the origin of CDR3 nucleotide sequences shared between donor and recipient could not be assigned, those sequences were removed. To count as alloreactive, a clone needed at least 2-fold expansion over unstimulated cells and a minimum CFSE-low frequency of 0.002% (template counts) or 0.001% (read counts). Clones detected in sequenced pre-transplant spleen, lymph node, or MLR CFSE-low populations of the donor or recipient were defined as mappable. The cumulative frequency of alloreactive clones was calculated as a percentage of all sequences, weighted by copy number. As stored in TCRdb, this immuneACCESS dataset retains in-frame rearrangements with V and J assigned. A fraction of the clones does not appear; measured against another copy, unresolved V genes explain less than half of the discrepancy, and the remainder lacks a known reason. D and trimming were read from the DNA, whereas the V and J calls and clone size are those reported in that table. This sample holds about 85,000 clones; approximately 90% were observed only once. Less than 8.5% of the sample lies in the top ten.

This sample's time point label indicates: cells obtained before transplantation from donor or recipient. CD3+CD4+ and CD3+CD8+ populations were FACS-sorted from unstimulated pre-transplant donor and recipient cells taken from spleen or lymph nodes. The sequence was collected from a human donor who was the organ donor for an intestinal transplant. The sequenced sample was unstimulated CD8+ T cells sorted from spleen or lymph node cells, obtained before transplant.

The sequence in DNA is TGTGCCAGCAGTTTACAGGGTGAGCAGTTCTTC. It translates to CASSLQGEQFF. The chain employs TRBV27 and TRBJ2-1; a weak D assignment points to TRBD1 (5 bases agree). Trimming at the junction amounts to 2 bases on V and 9 bases on J, and the germline ends lie 5 bases apart. The CDR3, cysteine through phenylalanine, is 11 amino acids long. The read is trimmed to its CDR3 DNA, 33 bases read in frame from base 1. The germline V gene (reference sequence) specifies MNHEY as CDR1 and SMNVEV as CDR2.